This entry lists 25 T cell receptor beta chains sequenced from one sample in a study of blood T cell repertoires in COVID-19. The repertoire was sequenced with immunoSEQ multiplex PCR; TCRdb's copy has only in-frame clones and lacks some. The sample comprises roughly 200,000 clones, about 86% of which are singletons, and approximately 23% rests with the top ten. Material: PBMCs or T cells enriched from blood (not recorded which). These receptors all stem from a woman aged 40 to 50 in a cohort exposed to, infected with or recovered from COVID-19 (not recorded which).

CDR3 amino acids: CASSQPTGGRGANVLTF. The CDR3 DNA reads as TGTGCCAGCAGCCAACCCACAGGGGGCCGTGGGGCCAACGTCCTGACTTTC. The V gene is TRBV14, the J gene TRBJ2-6; TRBD1 aligns across 9 bases. In germline, CDR1 is SGHDN, CDR2 FVKESK. The length of the CDR3 is 17 residues. Losses at the gene ends were 2 bases for V and 3 bases for J; bases not matched to a gene: 5.

Comments on this clone: One junction end disagrees with the germline gene, perhaps due to a read error. V is TRBV13 and J is TRBJ2-1; 9 bases match TRBD1. The CDR3 loop spans 15 amino acids. CDR1 and CDR2 from the germline V gene are PRHDT and FYEKMQ (reference sequence). CDR3 sequence (DNA): TGTGCCAGCAGCCTAGGGACAGGGATTAACAATGAGCAGTTCTTC. This codes for CASSLGTGINNEQFF.

The V and J genes are TRBV7-8 and TRBJ1-5; D might be TRBD1 (6 bases). This CDR3 region has 16 residues. The V gene's germline CDR1 is SGHVS and CDR2 FQNEAQ. Trimming took off 6 bases at V and 9 bases at J, with 24 bases between the two ends. The CDR3 loop reads CASSQSLVQGNWPQHF. CDR3 DNA sequence: TGTGCCAGCAGTCAATCCCTCGTACAGGGTAATTGGCCCCAGCATTTT.

The rearrangement uses TRBV5-1 and TRBJ1-2; D gene ambiguous. V was clipped by 4 bases and J by 6 bases, with 10 bases between them. Germline loops: CDR1 SGHRS, CDR2 YFSETQ. The CDR3 totals 12 residues. The CDR3 coding sequence is TGCGCCAGCAGCATCCGGGTGGATGGCTACACCTTC. It yields the protein CASSIRVDGYTF.

The chain recombines TRBV6-5 with TRBJ2-1; 8 positions agree with TRBD2. The V and J ends lost 3 bases and 6 bases, in that order; junction bases with no gene match: 1. This CDR3 has 13 residues. Germline loops: CDR1 MNHEY, CDR2 SVGAGI. CDR3 DNA sequence: TGTGCCAGCAGTTATCGGGAGGGCAATGAGCAGTTCTTC. Translated, it gives CASSYREGNEQFF.

The V call is TRBV19, the J call TRBJ1-2; 7 bases are shared with TRBD1. The CDR3 runs 15 residues. Germline V gene data show CDR1 as LNHDA and CDR2 as SQIVND (reference sequence). Trimming took 5 bases from V and 2 from J; bases not matched to a gene: 8. The CDR3: CASSFGSGGNYGYTF. CDR3 sequence (DNA): TGTGCCAGTAGTTTCGGGTCAGGGGGGAACTATGGCTACACCTTC.

This chain joins TRBV28 and TRBJ2-1; D is perhaps TRBD2 (5 bases). Germline V gene data show CDR1 as MDHEN and CDR2 as SYDVKM. V was shortened by 5 bases and J by 15 bases, with 14 bases between the two germline ends. CDR3 length: 11 amino acids. The CDR3 DNA sequence: TGTGCCAGCAGTCCCGGGGTTGATGGGTTCTTC. Amino acid sequence: CASSPGVDGFF.

In this sample, this clone turned up a few times. This chain connects TRBV7-7 to TRBJ2-2; the match to TRBD1 covers 7 bases. V was clipped by 5 bases and J by 5 bases; unmatched bases: 17. This CDR3 contains 18 residues. The germline V gene has CDR1 SSHAT and CDR2 FNYEAQ (reference sequence). The CDR3 sequence is CASSTDGQAPGGTGELFF. CDR3 in DNA: TGTGCCAGCAGCACCGATGGACAGGCCCCGGGTGGGACCGGGGAGCTGTTTTTT.

This chain's CDR3 is CATSDTTGAGEQYF. In nucleotides, the CDR3 is TGTGCCACCAGTGACACGACAGGGGCCGGCGAGCAGTACTTC. The chain is built from TRBV24-1 and TRBJ2-7; TRBD1 aligns across 8 bases. The CDR3 consists of 14 residues. CDR1 and CDR2 from the germline V gene are KGHDR and SFDVKD. V was clipped by 4 bases and J by 6 bases; unmatched bases: 7.

The V and J genes are TRBV7-2 and TRBJ1-4, with 7 bases identical to TRBD1. The germline gives CDR1 SGHTA, CDR2 FQGNSA. This CDR3 contains 14 residues. The ends lost 5 bases at V and 6 bases at J; junction bases unmatched: 6. Written as DNA, the CDR3 is TGTGCCAGCAGCATCGGGACAGTGGATGAAAAACTGTTTTTT. This sequence encodes CASSIGTVDEKLFF. Complete variable domain (other parts from reference TRBV7-2 and TRBJ1-4): GAGVSQSPSNKVTEKGKDVELRCDPISGHTALYWYRQSLGQGLEFLIYFQGNSAPDKSGLPSDRFSAERTGGSVSTLTIQRTQQEDSAVYLCASSIGTVDEKLFFGSGTQLSVL.

This clone was found once. Written as DNA, the CDR3 is TGTGCCAGCAGGAAGGTCAGGGAAGTCACTGAAGCTTTCTTT. Translating it yields CASRKVREVTEAFF. The chain recombines TRBV6-5 with TRBJ1-1, with TRBD1 as a possible D gene (5 bases). CDR1 and CDR2 (germline): MNHEY, SVGAGI. The CDR3 spans 14 residues. With 6 bases removed from V and 4 bases from J, the gap between germline ends came to 15 bases.

This chain links TRBV9 with TRBJ2-1, with TRBD2 identical over 8 bases. V was pared by 4 bases and J by 6 bases, with 9 bases of the junction left unmatched. The germline V gene has CDR1 SGDLS and CDR2 YYNGEE. There are 15 residues in the CDR3. CDR3 DNA sequence: TGTGCCAGCAGCCCCCCCGGGAGGGCCCCCAATGAGCAGTTCTTC. Amino acid sequence: CASSPPGRAPNEQFF.

This clone was picked up one time. The chain employs TRBV15 and TRBJ2-7, with D unclear. This CDR3 is built from 13 residues. V lost 0 bases and J 3 bases, leaving 6 bases between the germline ends. Looked up from germline, CDR1 is LNHNV and CDR2 is YYDKDF (reference sequence). The CDR3 loop reads CATSRDTGYEQYF. The CDR3 DNA is TGTGCCACCAGCAGAGACACCGGCTACGAGCAGTACTTC.

This clone was detected only a few times. The J gene is TRBJ1-5, the V gene TRBV19; 11 bases align to TRBD1. From germline, CDR1 is LNHDA and CDR2 SQIVND (reference sequence). V trimming: 9 bases; J trimming: 6 bases; junction bases outside the gene matches: 7. The CDR3 runs to 14 residues. The CDR3 DNA is TGTGCCAGCGCGGACAGGGGGCATGGTCAGCCCCAGCATTTT. Translating it yields CASADRGHGQPQHF. Full variable domain (outside the CDR3, taken from reference TRBV19 and TRBJ1-5): DGGITQSPKYLFRKEGQNVTLSCEQNLNHDAMYWYRQDPGQGLRLIYYSQIVNDFQKGDIAEGYSVSREKKESFPLTVTSAQKNPTAFYLCASADRGHGQPQHFGDGTRLSIL.

The J gene is TRBJ2-1, the V gene TRBV11-2, with TRBD2 matching over 9 bases. The V gene end was trimmed by 5 bases and the J gene end by 2 bases; junction bases not matched to a gene: 13. Germline assignment: CDR1 SGHAT and CDR2 FQNNGV. This CDR3 has 18 amino acids. The CDR3, as DNA: TGTGCCAGCAGCCCAACCCTAGCGGGGCCCTCCACCTACAATGAGCAGTTCTTC. Translated: CASSPTLAGPSTYNEQFF. Complete variable domain (other parts from reference TRBV11-2 and TRBJ2-1): EAGVAQSPRYKIIEKRQSVAFWCNPISGHATLYWYQQILGQGPKLLIQFQNNGVVDDSQLPKDRFSAERLKGVDSTLKIQPAKLEDSAVYLCASSPTLAGPSTYNEQFFGPGTRLTVL.

In the case of this clone: This specimen includes other DNA sequences encoding the same CDR3. The chain has TRBV19 and TRBJ1-5, with D unclear. V lost 1 base, J lost 2 bases, and 6 bases lay in between. CDR3 size: 14 residues. Germline V gives CDR1 LNHDA, CDR2 SQIVND (reference sequence). The CDR3 protein is CASSIGSGNQPQHF. CDR3 DNA: TGTGCCAGTAGTATAGGGTCAGGCAATCAGCCCCAGCATTTT.

The CDR3 loop is CASSLTGTPFSYEQYF. In DNA, the CDR3 is TGTGCCAGCAGTTTAACCGGGACACCATTCTCCTACGAGCAGTACTTC. The chain recombines TRBV6-5 with TRBJ2-7; TRBD1 is a possible D gene (6 bases). The CDR3 extends over 16 amino acids. Germline V gene lookup returns CDR1 MNHEY and CDR2 SVGAGI. The V gene lost 4 bases and the J gene lost 0 bases, with 16 bases spanning the gap.

V is TRBV13 and J is TRBJ2-2; 8 bases fit TRBD1. Per germline, CDR1 PRHDT and CDR2 FYEKMQ (reference sequence). CDR3 length equals 14 residues. Trimming removed 4 bases from V and 3 bases from J; junction bases left unmatched: 1. CDR3 amino acids: CASSSDRDTGELFF. CDR3 nucleotide sequence: TGTGCCAGCAGCTCGGACAGGGACACCGGGGAGCTGTTTTTT.

This clone was picked up a small number of times. This chain uses TRBV13 with TRBJ1-1; 11 nucleotides line up with TRBD1. CDR1 PRHDT and CDR2 FYEKMQ come from the germline V gene (reference sequence). V was pared by 5 bases and J by 7 bases, with 3 bases of the junction left unmatched. The CDR3 totals 13 residues. The CDR3, as DNA: TGTGCCAGCAGCGCGGGACAGGGGGGTGAAGCTTTCTTT. Its translation is CASSAGQGGEAFF.

This chain joins TRBV27 and TRBJ2-7; 8 bases align to TRBD2. The CDR3 extends over 14 amino acids. Germline-derived CDR1 and CDR2 are MNHEY and SMNVEV (reference sequence). With V trimmed by 5 bases and J by 6 bases, 9 bases remained unmatched. CDR3 protein: CASSEGLGGSEQYF. The CDR3 coding sequence is TGTGCCAGCAGTGAGGGACTAGGGGGGAGCGAGCAGTACTTC.

This clone has only one observation. This sequence joins TRBV5-5 and TRBJ2-2; D unresolved. The length of the CDR3 is 15 residues. Trimming removed 3 bases from V and 5 bases from J, with 14 bases in between. The germline V gene encodes CDR1 SGHKS and CDR2 YYEKEE (reference sequence). CDR3 residues: CASSSPSVLTGELFF. DNA for the CDR3: TGTGCCAGCAGCTCCCCCTCCGTCCTGACCGGGGAGCTGTTTTTT.

This chain links TRBV15 with TRBJ2-7; weak D call: TRBD1 (5 bases). Germline-derived CDR1 and CDR2 are LNHNV and YYDKDF (reference sequence). The germline V and J ends were trimmed by 1 base and 4 bases, with 8 bases remaining between them. This CDR3 comprises 13 residues. The CDR3 nucleotides are TGTGCCACCAGCAGAGTTCAGGGATACGAGCAGTACTTC. This encodes CATSRVQGYEQYF.

J is TRBJ1-1 and V is TRBV7-8; D uncertain. V was clipped by 2 bases and J by 6 bases, with 10 bases between them. This CDR3 region has 13 residues. The V gene's germline CDR1 is SGHVS and CDR2 FQNEAQ. The CDR3 reads CASSLLEAAEAFF. For the CDR3, the DNA is TGTGCCAGCAGCTTATTGGAAGCGGCTGAAGCTTTCTTT.

V is TRBV6-2 or TRBV6-3 and J is TRBJ1-1; D gene unclear. The CDR3 is made up of 14 amino acids. Trimming shortened V by 1 base and J by 1 base, and 7 bases separated the two germline ends. Germline V gene lookup returns CDR1 MNHEY and CDR2 SVGEGT. CDR3 residues: CASSYLSQNTEAFF. The CDR3, as DNA: TGTGCCAGCAGTTACTTGAGCCAGAACACTGAAGCTTTCTTT.

The V gene is TRBV3-1 (or the pseudogene TRBV3-2), the J gene TRBJ1-2, with D unresolved. Germline V gives CDR1 LGHDT, CDR2 YNNKEL (reference sequence). The CDR3 has 15 residues. V shed 1 base and J shed 6 bases, with 15 bases lying between them. DNA for the CDR3: TGTGCCAGCAGCCAAGTTGGCCCCTCACAAAATGGCTACACCTTC. Its protein is CASSQVGPSQNGYTF.